This is a list of T cell receptor beta chains from one sample in a study of T cell responses to AZD1222 COVID-19 vaccine. TCRdb's table, derived via immunoSEQ multiplex PCR, lists solely in-frame clones and lacks some. The sample includes some 190,000 clones, approximately 90% of them seen just once. Sample: peripheral blood, taken 28 days after the second AZD1222 dose. The receptors derive from an adult who received the AZD1222 COVID-19 vaccine. CDR3s include the opening cysteine and the closing phenylalanine or tryptophan. Fields, in order: J gene, D gene, clone size, V gene, CDR3 DNA, CDR3 protein. D genes are given only for firm matches. Size tells how often a clone was seen (once, few, many) or the class of an expanded clone, and some rows leave it out.

>TRBJ1-1|.|.|TRBV5-1
TGCGCCAGCAGCTTGAGGACGGACATTTCGAACACTGAAGCTTTCTTT
CASSLRTDISNTEAFF
>TRBJ2-3|.|.|TRBV5-8
TGTGCCAGCAGCTTGGGGTTTCGGGGTTCGGATACGCAGTATTTT
CASSLGFRGSDTQYF
>TRBJ1-5|.|.|TRBV4-1
TGCGCCAGCAGCCAAGGTTGGGGTCGGGATCAGCCCCAGCATTTT
CASSQGWGRDQPQHF
>TRBJ2-7|.|few|TRBV5-1
TGCGCCAGCAGCATGACGATGGGGACTTACGAGCAGTACTTC
CASSMTMGTYEQYF
>TRBJ2-1|TRBD2|once|TRBV18
TGTGCCAGCTCACCACTAGCGGGCACAAACAATGAGCAGTTCTTC
CASSPLAGTNNEQFF
>TRBJ1-1|.|.|TRBV19
TGTGCCAGTAGTGCGGGCCAGGGGTTGAACACTGAAGCTTTCTTT
CASSAGQGLNTEAFF
>TRBJ2-7|.|.|TRBV7-2
TGTGCCAGCAGCTTACAACGTTCCTACGAGCAGTACTTC
CASSLQRSYEQYF
>TRBJ1-1|TRBD1|few|TRBV7-3
TGTGCCAGCAGCGTAACAGGGGGGGTGAACACTGAAGCTTTCTTT
CASSVTGGVNTEAFF
>TRBJ1-1|.|.|TRBV19
TGTGCCAGTAGTCACCGACAGTATAACACTGAAGCTTTCTTT
CASSHRQYNTEAFF
>TRBJ2-7|.|.|TRBV6-1
TGTGCCAGCAGTGAAGCACCCCCCGGGACAATTCGGTACGAGCAGTACTTC
CASSEAPPGTIRYEQYF
>TRBJ2-4|TRBD1|.|TRBV7-8
TGTGCCAGCAGCTTGAAGGCCGGGACAGGAGCCGCTAAAAACATTCAGTACTTC
CASSLKAGTGAAKNIQYF
>TRBJ2-2|.|.|TRBV18
TGTGCCAGCTCACCACCACGAAGCGGGCTCACCGGGGAGCTGTTTTTT
CASSPPRSGLTGELFF
>TRBJ2-5|.|.|TRBV18
TGTGCCAGCTCACCGGGCGAGACCCAGTACTTC
CASSPGETQYF
>TRBJ2-5|.|.|TRBV11-3
TGTGCCAGCAGCCGCACGGCGGGGAAGACCCAGTACTTC
CASSRTAGKTQYF
>TRBJ2-5|.|.|TRBV10-2
TGCGCCAGCAGTGAAAAAAAAGAGACCCAGTACTTC
CASSEKKETQYF
>TRBJ1-5|.|.|TRBV5-6
TGTGCCAGCAGCTGGCAGGGACCCAATCAGCCCCAGCATTTT
CASSWQGPNQPQHF
>TRBJ2-3|TRBD1|.|TRBV12-5
TGTGCTAGTGGGACAGGGATCGTGGGAGATACGCAGTATTTT
CASGTGIVGDTQYF
>TRBJ2-7|.|.|TRBV5-1
TGCGCCAGCAAGTTTGAAGTGGGCGAGCAGTACTTC
CASKFEVGEQYF
>TRBJ2-5|.|.|TRBV29-1
TGCAGCGTTGAGTCGGGGGTTGGGGGGACCCAGTACTTC
CSVESGVGGTQYF
>TRBJ1-1|.|.|TRBV7-9
TGTGCCAGCAGCCCCTCGGGACAACTGAACACTGAAGCTTTCTTT
CASSPSGQLNTEAFF
>TRBJ2-6|.|once|TRBV7-9
TGTGCCAGCACCCGAGTGGGGGGGCCTGGGGCCAACGTCCTGACTTTC
CASTRVGGPGANVLTF
>TRBJ1-4|.|.|TRBV5-4
TGTGCCAGCAGCTTGGGACACAGTAATGAAAAACTGTTTTTT
CASSLGHSNEKLFF
>TRBJ2-7|.|.|TRBV6-6
TGTGCCAGCAGATCCGGGACCGCAAAGGTATCCTACGAGCAGTACTTC
CASRSGTAKVSYEQYF
>TRBJ2-7|.|.|TRBV2
TGTGCCAGCAGTGTACAGGCGCGGATCTACGAGCAGTACTTC
CASSVQARIYEQYF
>TRBJ1-5|.|.|TRBV11-2
TGTGCCAGCAGCCCCTTCGGGGGCGCCAATCAGCCCCAGCATTTT
CASSPFGGANQPQHF